The 10 T cell receptor beta chains below come from one sample, sequenced in a study of identical twins. TCRdb fed the 5' RACE reads into MiXCR, producing one record per CDR3 protein. The sample records 500,000 to 550,000 distinct CDR3 sequences, approximately 22% being singletons. These data were also reused for a study on T cells expressing NK-cell markers.

Sequenced input: CD4+ T cells sorted from blood. These receptors all stem from a woman between 18 and 30 years old in good health.

This clonotype was found a few times. The gene calls are TRBV4-3 and TRBJ2-1; 10 nucleotides align to TRBD2. J was trimmed by 6 bases and V by 0 bases; bases with no gene match: 5. Germline lookup yields CDR1 LGHNA and CDR2 YSLEER. This CDR3 has 16 amino acids. The CDR3 bases are TGCGCCAGCAGCCAAGATGGGCCTAGCGGGAGCAATGAGCAGTTCTTC. The encoded protein is CASSQDGPSGSNEQFF.

The gene calls are TRBV29-1 and TRBJ1-4, with TRBD1 as a possible D gene (5 bases). Trimming shortened V by 5 bases and J by 8 bases, and 9 bases separated the two germline ends. Germline V lookup: CDR1 SQVTM, CDR2 ANQGSEA. The CDR3 consists of 11 residues. For the CDR3, the DNA is TGCAGCGTTCCGTGGGGGGAAAAACTGTTTTTT. It specifies CSVPWGEKLFF.

This clonotype came up a few times. J is TRBJ2-5 and V is TRBV7-2; 14 nucleotides align to TRBD2. The CDR3 is 14 amino acids. Germline trimming cut 9 bases from V and 5 bases from J; bases unmatched to any gene: 5. Per the germline V gene, CDR1 is SGHTA and CDR2 is FQGNSA. The CDR3 loop is CASRLAGGLETQYF. For the CDR3, the DNA is TGTGCCAGTCGACTAGCGGGAGGGCTGGAGACCCAGTACTTC. The complete variable domain, with remaining parts taken from reference TRBV7-2 and TRBJ2-5, reads GAGVSQSPSNKVTEKGKDVELRCDPISGHTALYWYRQSLGQGLEFLIYFQGNSAPDKSGLPSDRFSAERTGGSVSTLTIQRTQQEDSAVYLCASRLAGGLETQYFGPGTRLLVL.

This chain joins TRBV7-2 and TRBJ2-7; no definite D call. This CDR3 contains 16 residues. V shed 0 bases and J shed 0 bases, with 12 bases lying between them. Germline loops: CDR1 SGHTA, CDR2 FQGNSA. The DNA for the CDR3 is TGTGCCAGCAGCTTAGCGCTTCCCTCGAGCTCCTACGAGCAGTACTTC. Protein: CASSLALPSSSYEQYF.

This clonotype occurred many times. The chain employs TRBV20-1 and TRBJ1-2; D call uncertain. CDR3 length equals 11 residues. V was trimmed by 3 bases and J by 8 bases, leaving 10 bases between them. Germline values: CDR1 DFQATT, CDR2 SNEGSKA (reference sequence). CDR3 coding DNA: TGCAGTGCTAGCGGAAAAGGGGGCTACACCTTC. Translation gives CSASGKGGYTF.

This clonotype was found a few times. The chain uses TRBV29-1 and TRBJ1-1, with D possibly being TRBD1 (5 bases). The CDR3 runs 12 residues. Germline V gene sequence: CDR1 SQVTM, CDR2 ANQGSEA. The ends were cut back, 6 bases at V and 8 bases at J, with 16 bases in the middle. DNA of the CDR3: TGCAGCGTCCATAGGGGCCCCCGAGAAGCTTTCTTT. Amino acid sequence: CSVHRGPREAFF.

This clonotype has a handful of counts. The chain uses TRBV6-5 and TRBJ1-1; D is undetermined. The CDR3 runs 13 residues. V lost 2 bases and J 5 bases, leaving 9 bases between the germline ends. CDR1 and CDR2 (germline): MNHEY, SVGAGI. CDR3: CASSYRWNTEAFF. The DNA of the CDR3 is TGTGCCAGCAGTTACAGGTGGAATACTGAAGCTTTCTTT.

This clonotype has just a few counts. The V gene is TRBV7-9, the J gene TRBJ2-4; 8 positions agree with TRBD1. The V segment lost 5 bases and the J segment 3 bases; nucleotides outside the gene matches: 9. The CDR3 loop spans 16 amino acids. Germline V gene lookup returns CDR1 SEHNR and CDR2 FQNEAQ (reference sequence). The chain's CDR3 is CASSLRQGIGKNIQYF. As DNA, the CDR3 is TGTGCCAGCAGCCTCAGACAGGGGATTGGCAAAAACATTCAGTACTTC. Using reference TRBV7-9 and TRBJ2-4 for the parts outside the CDR3, the full variable domain is DTGVSQNPRHKITKRGQNVTFRCDPISEHNRLYWYRQTLGQGPEFLTYFQNEAQLEKSRLLSDRFSAERPKGSFSTLEIQRTEQGDSAMYLCASSLRQGIGKNIQYFGAGTRLSVL.

This clonotype was observed a handful of times. The V call is TRBV7-2, the J call TRBJ2-3; D uncertain. Germline values: CDR1 SGHTA, CDR2 FQGNSA. This CDR3 contains 16 residues. Trimming removed 0 bases from V and 5 bases from J, with 15 bases in between. This chain's CDR3 is CASSLAYTISGDTQYF. The CDR3 region has the DNA TGTGCCAGCAGCTTAGCCTACACGATATCAGGAGATACGCAGTATTTT.

This chain links TRBV20-1 with TRBJ2-5; D not resolved. Germline CDR1 reads DFQATT; CDR2 reads SNEGSKA (reference sequence). V gave up 6 bases and J gave up 2 bases, with 16 bases separating them. CDR3 size: 14 residues. In nucleotides, the CDR3 is TGCAGTGCCCCCCTGACGCGTACGCAAGAGACCCAGTACTTC. This gives the protein CSAPLTRTQETQYF.